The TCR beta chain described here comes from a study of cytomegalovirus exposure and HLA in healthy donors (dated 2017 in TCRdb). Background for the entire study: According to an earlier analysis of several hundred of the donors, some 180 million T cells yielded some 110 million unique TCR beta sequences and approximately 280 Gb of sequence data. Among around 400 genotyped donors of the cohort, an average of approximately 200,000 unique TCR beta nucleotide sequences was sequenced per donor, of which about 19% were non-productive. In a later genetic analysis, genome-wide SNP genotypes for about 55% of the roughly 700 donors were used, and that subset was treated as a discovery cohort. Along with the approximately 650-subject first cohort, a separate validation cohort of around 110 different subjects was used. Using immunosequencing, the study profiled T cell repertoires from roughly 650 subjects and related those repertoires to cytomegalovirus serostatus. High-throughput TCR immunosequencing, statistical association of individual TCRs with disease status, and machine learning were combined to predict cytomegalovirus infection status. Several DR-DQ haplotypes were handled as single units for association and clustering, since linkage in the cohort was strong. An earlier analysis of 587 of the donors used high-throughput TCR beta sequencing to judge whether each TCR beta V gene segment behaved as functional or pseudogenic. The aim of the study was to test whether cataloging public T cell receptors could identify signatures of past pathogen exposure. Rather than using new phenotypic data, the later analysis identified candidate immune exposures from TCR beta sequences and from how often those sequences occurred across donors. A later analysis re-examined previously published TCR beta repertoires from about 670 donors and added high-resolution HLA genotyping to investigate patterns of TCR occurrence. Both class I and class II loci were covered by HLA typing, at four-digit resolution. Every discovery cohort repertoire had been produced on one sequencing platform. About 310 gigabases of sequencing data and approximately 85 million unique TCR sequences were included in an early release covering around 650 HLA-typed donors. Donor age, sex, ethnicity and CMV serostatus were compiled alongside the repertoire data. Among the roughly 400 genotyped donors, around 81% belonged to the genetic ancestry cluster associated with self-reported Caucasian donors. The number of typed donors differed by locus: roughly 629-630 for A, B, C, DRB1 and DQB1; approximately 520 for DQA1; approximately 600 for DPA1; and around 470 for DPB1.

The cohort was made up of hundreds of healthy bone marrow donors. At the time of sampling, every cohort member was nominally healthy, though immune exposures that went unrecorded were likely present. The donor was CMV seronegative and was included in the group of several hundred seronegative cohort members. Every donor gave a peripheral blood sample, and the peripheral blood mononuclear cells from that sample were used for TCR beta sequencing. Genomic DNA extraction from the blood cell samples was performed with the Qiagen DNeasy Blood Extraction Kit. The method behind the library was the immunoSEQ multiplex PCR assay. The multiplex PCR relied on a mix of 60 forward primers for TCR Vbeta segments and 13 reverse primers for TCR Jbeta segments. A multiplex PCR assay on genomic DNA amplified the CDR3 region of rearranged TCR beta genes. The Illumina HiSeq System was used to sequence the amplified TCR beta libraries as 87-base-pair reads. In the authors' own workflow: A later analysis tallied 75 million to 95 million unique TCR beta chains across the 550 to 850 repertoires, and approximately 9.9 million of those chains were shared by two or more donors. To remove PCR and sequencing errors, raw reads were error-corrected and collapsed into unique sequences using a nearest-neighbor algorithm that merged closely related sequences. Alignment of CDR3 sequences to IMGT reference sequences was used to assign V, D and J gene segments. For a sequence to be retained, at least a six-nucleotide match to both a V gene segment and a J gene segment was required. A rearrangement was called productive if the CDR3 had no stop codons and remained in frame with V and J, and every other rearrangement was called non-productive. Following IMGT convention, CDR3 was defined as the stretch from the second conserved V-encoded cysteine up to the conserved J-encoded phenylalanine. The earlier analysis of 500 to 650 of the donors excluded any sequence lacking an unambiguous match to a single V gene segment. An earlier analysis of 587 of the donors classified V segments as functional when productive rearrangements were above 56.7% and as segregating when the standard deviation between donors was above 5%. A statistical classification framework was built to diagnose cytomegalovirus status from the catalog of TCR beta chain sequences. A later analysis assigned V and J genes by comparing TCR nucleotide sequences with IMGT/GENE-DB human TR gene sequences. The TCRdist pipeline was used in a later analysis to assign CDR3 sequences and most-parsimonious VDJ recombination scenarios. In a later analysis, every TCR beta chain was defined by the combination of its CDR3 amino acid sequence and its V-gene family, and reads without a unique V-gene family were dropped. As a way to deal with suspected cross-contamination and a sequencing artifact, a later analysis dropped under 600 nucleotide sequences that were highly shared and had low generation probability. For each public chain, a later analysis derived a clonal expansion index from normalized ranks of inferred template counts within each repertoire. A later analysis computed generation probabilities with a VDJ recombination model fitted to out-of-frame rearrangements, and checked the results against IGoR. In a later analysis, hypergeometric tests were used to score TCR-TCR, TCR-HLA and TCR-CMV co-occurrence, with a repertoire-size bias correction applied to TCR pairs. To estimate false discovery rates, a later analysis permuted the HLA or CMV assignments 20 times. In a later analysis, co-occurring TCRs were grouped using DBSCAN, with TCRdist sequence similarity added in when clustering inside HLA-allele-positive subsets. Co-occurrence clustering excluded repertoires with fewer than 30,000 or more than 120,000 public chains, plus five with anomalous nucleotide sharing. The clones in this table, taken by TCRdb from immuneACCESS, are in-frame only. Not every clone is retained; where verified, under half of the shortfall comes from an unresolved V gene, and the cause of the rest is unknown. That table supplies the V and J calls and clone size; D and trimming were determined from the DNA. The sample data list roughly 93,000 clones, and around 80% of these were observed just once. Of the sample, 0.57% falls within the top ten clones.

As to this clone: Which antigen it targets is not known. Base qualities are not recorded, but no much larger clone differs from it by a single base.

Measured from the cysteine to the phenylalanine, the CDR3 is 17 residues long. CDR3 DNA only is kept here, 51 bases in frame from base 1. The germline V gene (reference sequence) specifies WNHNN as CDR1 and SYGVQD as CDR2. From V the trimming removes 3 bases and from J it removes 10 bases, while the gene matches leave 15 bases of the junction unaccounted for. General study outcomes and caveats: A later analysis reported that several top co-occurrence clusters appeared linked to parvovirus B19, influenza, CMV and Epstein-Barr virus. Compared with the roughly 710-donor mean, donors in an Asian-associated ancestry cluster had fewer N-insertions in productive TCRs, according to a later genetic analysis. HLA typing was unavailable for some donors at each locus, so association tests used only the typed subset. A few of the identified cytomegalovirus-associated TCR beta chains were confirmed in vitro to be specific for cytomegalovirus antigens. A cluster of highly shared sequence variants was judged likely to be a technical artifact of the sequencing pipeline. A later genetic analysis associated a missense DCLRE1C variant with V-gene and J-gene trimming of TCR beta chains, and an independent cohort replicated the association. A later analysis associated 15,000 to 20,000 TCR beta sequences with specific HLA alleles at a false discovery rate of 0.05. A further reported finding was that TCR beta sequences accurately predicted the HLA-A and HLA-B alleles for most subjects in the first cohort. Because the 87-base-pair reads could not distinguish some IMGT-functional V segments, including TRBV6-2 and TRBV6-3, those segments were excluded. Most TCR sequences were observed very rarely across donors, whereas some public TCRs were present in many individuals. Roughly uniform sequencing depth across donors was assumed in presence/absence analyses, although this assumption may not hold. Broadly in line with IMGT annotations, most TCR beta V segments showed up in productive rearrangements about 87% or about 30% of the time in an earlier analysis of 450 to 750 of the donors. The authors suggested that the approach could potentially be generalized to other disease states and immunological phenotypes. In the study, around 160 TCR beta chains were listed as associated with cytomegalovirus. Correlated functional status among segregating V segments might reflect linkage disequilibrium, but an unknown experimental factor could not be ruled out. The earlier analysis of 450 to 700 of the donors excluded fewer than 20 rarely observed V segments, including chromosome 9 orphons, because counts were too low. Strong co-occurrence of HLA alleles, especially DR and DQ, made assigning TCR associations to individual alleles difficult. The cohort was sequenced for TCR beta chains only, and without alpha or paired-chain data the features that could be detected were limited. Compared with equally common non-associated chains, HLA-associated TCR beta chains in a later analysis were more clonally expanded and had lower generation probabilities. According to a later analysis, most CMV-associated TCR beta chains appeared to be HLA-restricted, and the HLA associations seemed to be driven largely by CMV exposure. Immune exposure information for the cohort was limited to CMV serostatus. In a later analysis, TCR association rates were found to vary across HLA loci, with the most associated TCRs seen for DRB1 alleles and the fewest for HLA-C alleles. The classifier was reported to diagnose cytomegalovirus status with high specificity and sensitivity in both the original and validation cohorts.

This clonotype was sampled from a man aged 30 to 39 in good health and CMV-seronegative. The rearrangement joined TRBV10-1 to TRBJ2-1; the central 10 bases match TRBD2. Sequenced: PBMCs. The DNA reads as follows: TGCGCCAGCAGTGAACGTATCCGAACTAGCGGGGTAGGGGAGCAGTTCTTC. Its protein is CASSERIRTSGVGEQFF.